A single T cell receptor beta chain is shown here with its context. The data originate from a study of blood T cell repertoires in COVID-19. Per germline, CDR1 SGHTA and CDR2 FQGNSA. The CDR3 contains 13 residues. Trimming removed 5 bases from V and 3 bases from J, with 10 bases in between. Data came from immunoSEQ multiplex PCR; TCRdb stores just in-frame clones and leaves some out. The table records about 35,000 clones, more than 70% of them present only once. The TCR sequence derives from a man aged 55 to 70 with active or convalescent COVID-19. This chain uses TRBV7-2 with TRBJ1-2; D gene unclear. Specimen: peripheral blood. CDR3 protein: CASSLTEYYGYTF. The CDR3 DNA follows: TGTGCCAGCAGCCTAACAGAGTACTATGGCTACACCTTC.